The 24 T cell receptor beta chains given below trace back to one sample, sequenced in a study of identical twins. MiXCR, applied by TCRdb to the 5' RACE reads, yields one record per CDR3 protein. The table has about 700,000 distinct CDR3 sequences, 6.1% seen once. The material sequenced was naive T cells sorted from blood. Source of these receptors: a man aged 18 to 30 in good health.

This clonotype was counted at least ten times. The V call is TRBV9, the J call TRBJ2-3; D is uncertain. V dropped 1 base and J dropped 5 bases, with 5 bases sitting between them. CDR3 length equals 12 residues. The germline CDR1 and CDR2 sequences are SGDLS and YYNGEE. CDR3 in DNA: TGTGCCAGCAGCGTAAATGGAGATACGCAGTATTTT. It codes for CASSVNGDTQYF.

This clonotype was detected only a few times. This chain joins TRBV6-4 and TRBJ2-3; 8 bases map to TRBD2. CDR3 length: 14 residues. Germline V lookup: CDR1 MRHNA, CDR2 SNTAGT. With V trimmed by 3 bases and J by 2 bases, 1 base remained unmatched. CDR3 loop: CASSEAGDTDTQYF. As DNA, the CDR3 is TGTGCCAGCAGTGAAGCGGGAGACACAGATACGCAGTATTTT.

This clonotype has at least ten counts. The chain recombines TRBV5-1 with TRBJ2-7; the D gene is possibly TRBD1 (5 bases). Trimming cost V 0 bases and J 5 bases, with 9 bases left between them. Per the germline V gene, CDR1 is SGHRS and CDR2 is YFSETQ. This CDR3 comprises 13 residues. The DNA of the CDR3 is TGCGCCAGCAGCTTGGTGGGGCGCGACGAGCAGTACTTC. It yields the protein CASSLVGRDEQYF.

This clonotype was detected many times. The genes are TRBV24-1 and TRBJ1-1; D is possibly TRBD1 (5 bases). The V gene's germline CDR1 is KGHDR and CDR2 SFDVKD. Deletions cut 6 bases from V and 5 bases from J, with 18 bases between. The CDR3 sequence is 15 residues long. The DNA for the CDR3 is TGTGCCACCAGTCGTGGGTGGGGAGGGGAAACTGAAGCTTTCTTT. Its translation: CATSRGWGGETEAFF.

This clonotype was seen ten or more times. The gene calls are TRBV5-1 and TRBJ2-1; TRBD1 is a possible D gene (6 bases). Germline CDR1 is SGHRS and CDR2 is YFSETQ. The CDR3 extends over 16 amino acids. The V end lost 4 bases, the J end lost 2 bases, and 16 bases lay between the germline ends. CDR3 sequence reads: CASSPNTGTPYNEQFF. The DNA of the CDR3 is TGCGCCAGCAGCCCAAATACAGGGACACCCTACAATGAGCAGTTCTTC. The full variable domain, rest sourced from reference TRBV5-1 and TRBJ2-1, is KAGVTQTPRYLIKTRGQQVTLSCSPISGHRSVSWYQQTPGQGLQFLFEYFSETQRNKGNFPGRFSGRQFSNSRSEMNVSTLELGDSALYLCASSPNTGTPYNEQFFGPGTRLTVL.

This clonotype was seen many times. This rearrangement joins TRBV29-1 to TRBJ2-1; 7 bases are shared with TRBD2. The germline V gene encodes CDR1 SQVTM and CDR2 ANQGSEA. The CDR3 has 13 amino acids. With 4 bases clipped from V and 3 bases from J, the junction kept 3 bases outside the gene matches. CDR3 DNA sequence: TGCAGCGTTGCCCTAGCGGTCTACAATGAGCAGTTCTTC. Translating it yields CSVALAVYNEQFF.

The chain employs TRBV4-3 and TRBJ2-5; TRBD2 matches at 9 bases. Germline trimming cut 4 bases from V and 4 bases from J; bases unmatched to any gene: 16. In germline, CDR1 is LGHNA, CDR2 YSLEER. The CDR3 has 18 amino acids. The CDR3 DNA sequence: TGCGCCAGCAGCCGGCAAGACGTTGCTAGCGGGATTTCAGAGACCCAGTACTTC. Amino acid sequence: CASSRQDVASGISETQYF.

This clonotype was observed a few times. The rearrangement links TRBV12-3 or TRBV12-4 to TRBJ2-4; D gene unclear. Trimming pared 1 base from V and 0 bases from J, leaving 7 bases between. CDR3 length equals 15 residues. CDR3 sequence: CASSLVRLAKNIQYF. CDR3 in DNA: TGTGCCAGCAGTTTAGTCCGACTAGCCAAAAACATTCAGTACTTC.

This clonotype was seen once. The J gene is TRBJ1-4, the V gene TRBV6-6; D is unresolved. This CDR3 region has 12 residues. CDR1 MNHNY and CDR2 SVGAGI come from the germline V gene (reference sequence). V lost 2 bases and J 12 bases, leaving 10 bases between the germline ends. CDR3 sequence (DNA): TGTGCCAGCAGTTACCTCCAGGCTGAACTGTTTTTT. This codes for CASSYLQAELFF.

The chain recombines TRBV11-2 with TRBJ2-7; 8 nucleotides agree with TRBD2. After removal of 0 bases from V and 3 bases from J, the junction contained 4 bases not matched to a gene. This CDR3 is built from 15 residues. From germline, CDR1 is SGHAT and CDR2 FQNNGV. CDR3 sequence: CASSLDRGGYYEQYV. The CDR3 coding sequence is TGTGCCAGCAGCTTAGATCGGGGGGGTTACTACGAGCAGTACGTC.

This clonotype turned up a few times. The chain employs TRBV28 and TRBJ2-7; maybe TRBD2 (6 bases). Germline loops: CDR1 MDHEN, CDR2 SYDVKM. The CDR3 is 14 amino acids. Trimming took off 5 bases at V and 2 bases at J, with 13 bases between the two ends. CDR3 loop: CASSTGTGTYEQYF. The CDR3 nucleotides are TGTGCCAGCAGTACCGGGACTGGGACCTACGAGCAGTACTTC.

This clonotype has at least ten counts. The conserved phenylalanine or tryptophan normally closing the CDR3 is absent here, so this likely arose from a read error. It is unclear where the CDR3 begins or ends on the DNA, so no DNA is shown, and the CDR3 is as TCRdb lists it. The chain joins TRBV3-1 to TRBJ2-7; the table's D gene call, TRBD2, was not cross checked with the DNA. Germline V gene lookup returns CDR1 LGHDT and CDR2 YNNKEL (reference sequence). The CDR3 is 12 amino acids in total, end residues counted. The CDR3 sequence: CASSQAQRGHVI.

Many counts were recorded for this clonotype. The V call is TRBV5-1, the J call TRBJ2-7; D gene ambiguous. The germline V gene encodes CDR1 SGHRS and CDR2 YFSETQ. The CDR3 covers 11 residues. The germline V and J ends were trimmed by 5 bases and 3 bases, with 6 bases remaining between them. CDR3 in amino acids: CASRDGYEQYF. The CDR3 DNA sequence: TGCGCCAGCAGGGACGGCTACGAGCAGTACTTC.

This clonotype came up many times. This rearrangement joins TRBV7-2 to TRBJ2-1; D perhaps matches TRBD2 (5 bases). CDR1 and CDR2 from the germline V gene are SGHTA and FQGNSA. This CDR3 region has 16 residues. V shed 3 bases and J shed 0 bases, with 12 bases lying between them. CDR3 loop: CASSLDQRPSYNEQFF. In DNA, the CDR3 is TGTGCCAGCAGCTTGGACCAGCGGCCCTCCTACAATGAGCAGTTCTTC.

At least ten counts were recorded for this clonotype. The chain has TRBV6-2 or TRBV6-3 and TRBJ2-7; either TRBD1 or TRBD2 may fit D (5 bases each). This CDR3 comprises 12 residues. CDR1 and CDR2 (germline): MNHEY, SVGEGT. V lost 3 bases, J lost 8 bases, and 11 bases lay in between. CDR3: CASSYTPGQQYV. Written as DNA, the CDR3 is TGTGCCAGCAGTTATACCCCGGGACAGCAGTACGTC.

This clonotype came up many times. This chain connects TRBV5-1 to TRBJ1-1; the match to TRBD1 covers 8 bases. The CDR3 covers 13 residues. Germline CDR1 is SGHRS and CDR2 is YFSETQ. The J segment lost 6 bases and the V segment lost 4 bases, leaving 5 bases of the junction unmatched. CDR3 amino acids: CASSPGQGPEAFF. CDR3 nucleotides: TGCGCCAGCAGCCCTGGACAGGGTCCTGAAGCTTTCTTT.

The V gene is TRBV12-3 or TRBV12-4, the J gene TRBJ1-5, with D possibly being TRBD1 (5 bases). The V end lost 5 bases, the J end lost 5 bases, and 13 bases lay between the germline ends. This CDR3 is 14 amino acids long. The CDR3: CASSRDGGDQPQHF. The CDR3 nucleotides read TGTGCCAGCAGTAGGGACGGCGGGGATCAGCCCCAGCATTTT.

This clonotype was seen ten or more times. The CDR3 spells CASSQDPAGVSYNEQFF. The CDR3 DNA follows: TGTGCCAGCAGCCAAGACCCAGCGGGAGTCTCCTACAATGAGCAGTTCTTC. The V gene is TRBV4-2, the J gene TRBJ2-1, with 8 bases that match TRBD2. The junction had 4 bases not matched to a gene; V was cut back by 0 bases and J by 0 bases. The CDR3 extends over 17 amino acids. Germline-derived CDR1 and CDR2 are LGHNA and YNFKEQ.

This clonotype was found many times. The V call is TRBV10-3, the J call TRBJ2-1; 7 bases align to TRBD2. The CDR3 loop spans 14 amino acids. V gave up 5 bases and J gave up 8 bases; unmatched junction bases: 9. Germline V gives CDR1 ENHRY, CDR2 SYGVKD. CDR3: CAISSKREVDEQFF. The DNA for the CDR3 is TGTGCCATCAGTTCTAAGCGGGAAGTTGATGAGCAGTTCTTC.

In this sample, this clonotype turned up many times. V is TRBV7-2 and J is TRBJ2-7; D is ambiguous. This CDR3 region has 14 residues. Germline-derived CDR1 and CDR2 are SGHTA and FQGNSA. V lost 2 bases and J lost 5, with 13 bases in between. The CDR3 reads CASSLRWLGHEQYF. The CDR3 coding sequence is TGTGCCAGCAGCTTAAGGTGGCTAGGGCACGAGCAGTACTTC.

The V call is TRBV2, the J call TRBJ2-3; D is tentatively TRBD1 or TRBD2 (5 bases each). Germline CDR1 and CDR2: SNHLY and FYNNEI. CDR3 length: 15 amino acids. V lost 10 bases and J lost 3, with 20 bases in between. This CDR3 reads CATRRGSRVTDTQYF. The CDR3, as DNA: TGTGCCACACGCCGCGGGTCCAGGGTAACAGATACGCAGTATTTT.

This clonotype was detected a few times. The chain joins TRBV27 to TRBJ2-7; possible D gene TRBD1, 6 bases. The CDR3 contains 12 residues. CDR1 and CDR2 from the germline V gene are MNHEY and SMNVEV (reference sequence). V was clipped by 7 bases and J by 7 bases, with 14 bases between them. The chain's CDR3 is CASKQGSREQYF. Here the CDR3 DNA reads TGTGCCAGCAAACAGGGTAGTCGGGAGCAGTACTTC.

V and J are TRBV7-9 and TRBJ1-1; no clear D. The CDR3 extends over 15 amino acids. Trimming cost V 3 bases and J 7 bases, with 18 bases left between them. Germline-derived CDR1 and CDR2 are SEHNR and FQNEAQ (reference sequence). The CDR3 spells CASSFLWELNGEAFF. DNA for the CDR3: TGTGCCAGCAGCTTCCTATGGGAGCTAAACGGTGAAGCTTTCTTT.

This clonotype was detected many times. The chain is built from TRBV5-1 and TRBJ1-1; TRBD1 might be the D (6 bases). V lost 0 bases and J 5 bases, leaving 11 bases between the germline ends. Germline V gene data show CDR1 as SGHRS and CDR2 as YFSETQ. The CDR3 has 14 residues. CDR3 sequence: CASSLDTGRTEAFF. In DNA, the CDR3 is TGCGCCAGCAGCTTGGATACAGGGAGAACTGAAGCTTTCTTT. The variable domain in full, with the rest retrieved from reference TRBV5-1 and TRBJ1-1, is KAGVTQTPRYLIKTRGQQVTLSCSPISGHRSVSWYQQTPGQGLQFLFEYFSETQRNKGNFPGRFSGRQFSNSRSEMNVSTLELGDSALYLCASSLDTGRTEAFFGQGTRLTVV.